The TCR beta chain described here comes from a study of early T cells in non-severe SARS-CoV-2 infection. This clonotype was counted a few times. Attachment of unique molecular identifiers was made to individual cDNA molecules. TCRdb called the 5' RACE reads again in MiXCR, with one record for every CDR3 protein. The table has around 64,000 distinct CDR3 sequences, 10% to 15% seen once. Trimming at V came to 6 bases and at J to 1 base, leaving 2 bases not matched to a gene. Germline V lookup: CDR1 SNHLY, CDR2 FYNNEI. The CDR3 totals 14 residues. The rearrangement links TRBV2 to TRBJ2-2, with 7 bases aligning to TRBD1. The sample consisted of whole blood, taken at baseline. This sequence was found in an adult who was a healthcare worker with PCR-confirmed SARS-CoV-2 infection or an uninfected control (not recorded which). For the CDR3, the DNA is TGTGCCAGCAGCGGGGACAGGAACACCGGGGAGCTGTTTTTT. This gives the protein CASSGDRNTGELFF.